Listed here are 22 T cell receptor beta chains from one sample, sequenced in a study of cytomegalovirus exposure and HLA in healthy donors. Assay: immunoSEQ multiplex PCR; the TCRdb copy retains only in-frame clones and omits some. The sample holds 300,000 to 450,000 clones, roughly 88% seen once. Sequences were obtained from PBMCs. All receptors derive from a young woman in good health and CMV-seronegative.

The chain links TRBV5-1 to TRBJ1-6; D unresolved. The CDR3 spans 14 residues. V shed 0 bases and J shed 8 bases, with 9 bases lying between them. Germline loops: CDR1 SGHRS, CDR2 YFSETQ. CDR3 loop: CASSLGQSYSPLHF. The CDR3 bases are TGCGCCAGCAGCTTGGGTCAGTCCTATTCACCCCTCCACTTT.

This clone occurred a few times. V usage is TRBV2 and J usage is TRBJ2-3; D might be TRBD2 (5 bases). V was clipped by 7 bases and J by 5 bases, with 10 bases between them. In germline, CDR1 is SNHLY, CDR2 FYNNEI. The CDR3 totals 12 residues. CDR3 bases: TGTGCCAGCACCGGTGGAGGAGATACGCAGTATTTT. This translates into CASTGGGDTQYF.

V usage is TRBV19 and J usage is TRBJ2-7, with 10 positions matching TRBD2. Germline V gene data show CDR1 as LNHDA and CDR2 as SQIVND (reference sequence). J was trimmed by 5 bases and V by 1 base; bases with no gene match: 5. This CDR3 contains 15 residues. DNA of the CDR3: TGTGCCAGTAGTATAGCACCGGGACTAGCGAACGAGCAGTACTTC. It specifies CASSIAPGLANEQYF.

This clone was seen a single time. The gene calls are TRBV5-5 and TRBJ2-1, with TRBD2 as a possible D gene (6 bases). V was shortened by 4 bases and J by 2 bases, with 16 bases between the two germline ends. This CDR3 contains 16 residues. Per the germline V gene, CDR1 is SGHKS and CDR2 is YYEKEE (reference sequence). Here the CDR3 DNA reads TGTGCCAGCAGCCCACTCCCCGGGAGAACCTACAATGAGCAGTTCTTC. The encoded protein is CASSPLPGRTYNEQFF.

On this clone itself: Additional DNA sequences in this sample encode the identical CDR3. The chain combines TRBV5-1 with TRBJ2-7; TRBD1 aligns across 9 bases. V lost 4 bases to trimming and J lost 3 bases; unmatched junction nucleotides: 5. The CDR3 spans 14 residues. Per germline, CDR1 SGHRS and CDR2 YFSETQ. In nucleotides, the CDR3 is TGCGCCAGCAGCGGGAGGACAGGGGACTACGAGCAGTACTTC. It codes for CASSGRTGDYEQYF.

This rearrangement joins TRBV6-6 to TRBJ1-4; D is unclear. Looked up from germline, CDR1 is MNHNY and CDR2 is SVGAGI (reference sequence). Trimming stripped 7 bases from V and 0 bases from J, with 12 bases between. The length of the CDR3 is 15 residues. CDR3 sequence: CASMDFPSTNEKLFF. DNA of the CDR3: TGTGCCAGCATGGACTTCCCCTCAACTAATGAAAAACTGTTTTTT.

This chain connects TRBV28 to TRBJ1-5; 7 bases align to TRBD1. J lost 7 bases, V lost 7 bases, and 10 bases had no gene match. The V gene's germline CDR1 is MDHEN and CDR2 SYDVKM. CDR3 length: 14 amino acids. Here the CDR3 reads CASMRDRGWQPQHF. CDR3 nucleotides: TGTGCCAGCATGAGGGACAGAGGGTGGCAGCCCCAGCATTTT.

The chain is built from TRBV6-6 and TRBJ1-1; D gene ambiguous. CDR1 is MNHNY, CDR2 SVGAGI, per germline (reference sequence). The CDR3 sequence is 10 residues long. V gave up 6 bases and J gave up 9 bases, with 8 bases separating them. CDR3 sequence (DNA): TGTGCCAGCAGATCGAGGCAAGCTTTCTTT. Translating it yields CASRSRQAFF.

This clone was picked up a small number of times. This chain links TRBV9 with TRBJ1-1, with 9 bases lining up with TRBD1. The CDR3 consists of 15 residues. J gave up 3 bases and V 4 bases, and 7 bases lay outside the gene matches. Germline V gene data show CDR1 as SGDLS and CDR2 as YYNGEE. This CDR3 is CASSPTGGRDTEAFF. The CDR3, as DNA: TGTGCCAGCAGCCCGACAGGGGGACGGGACACTGAAGCTTTCTTT.

This chain connects TRBV7-8 to TRBJ1-1, with D maybe TRBD1 (5 bases). CDR1 and CDR2 from the germline V gene are SGHVS and FQNEAQ. The CDR3 spans 13 residues. Trimming cost V 2 bases and J 3 bases, with 7 bases left between them. The CDR3 spells CASSLLGDTEAFF. The CDR3 bases are TGTGCCAGCAGCTTATTAGGGGACACTGAAGCTTTCTTT.

The rearrangement joins TRBV10-3 to TRBJ1-2; possible D gene TRBD1, 6 bases. Trimming removed 3 bases at V and 8 bases at J, with 22 bases between. This CDR3 comprises 16 residues. Germline V gene lookup returns CDR1 ENHRY and CDR2 SYGVKD. The CDR3 sequence is CAISDTPGGLGSGYTF. In DNA form, the CDR3 reads TGTGCCATCAGTGACACCCCGGGGGGGCTTGGGTCCGGCTACACCTTC.

The sample holds a few counts of this clone. The chain is built from TRBV4-1 and TRBJ2-2; D is uncertain. V shed 4 bases and J shed 8 bases, with 8 bases lying between them. The CDR3 spans 12 residues. The germline CDR1 and CDR2 sequences are MGHRA and YSYEKL. The CDR3, as DNA: TGCGCCAGCAGCCGAAGCTCGGGGGAGCTGTTTTTT. Translating gives CASSRSSGELFF.

This clone turned up a few times. J is TRBJ2-1 and V is TRBV6-4; D might be TRBD1 (6 bases). Germline V gene lookup returns CDR1 MRHNA and CDR2 SNTAGT. The ends were cut back, 4 bases at V and 5 bases at J, with 9 bases in the middle. The length of the CDR3 is 13 residues. CDR3: CASSAGTNNEQFF. CDR3 in DNA: TGTGCCAGCAGTGCGGGGACAAACAATGAGCAGTTCTTC.

This clone has only a few counts. V is TRBV6-1 and J is TRBJ2-7; D not certain. V was shortened by 9 bases and J by 0 bases, with 9 bases between the two germline ends. The CDR3 is made up of 12 amino acids. Germline V gene lookup returns CDR1 MNHNS and CDR2 SASEGT. Here the CDR3 DNA reads TGTGCCAGTAAGTTCAGCTCCTACGAGCAGTACTTC. Encoded protein: CASKFSSYEQYF.

The table lists this clone with a count of one. The CDR3 protein is CASKDYSYEQYF. The CDR3 nucleotides are TGTGCCAGCAAGGACTACTCCTACGAGCAGTACTTC. V and J are TRBV6-1 and TRBJ2-7, with D perhaps matching TRBD2 (6 bases). V shed 7 bases and J shed 0 bases, with 7 bases lying between them. This CDR3 has 12 amino acids. Germline lookup yields CDR1 MNHNS and CDR2 SASEGT.

The J gene is TRBJ2-5, the V gene TRBV4-2, with TRBD2 as a possible D gene (5 bases). V dropped 4 bases and J dropped 8 bases, with 23 bases sitting between them. Per the germline V gene, CDR1 is LGHNA and CDR2 is YNFKEQ. The CDR3 extends over 16 amino acids. Here the CDR3 reads CASSLDGLAPPGTQYF. For the CDR3, the DNA is TGTGCCAGCAGCCTGGACGGACTGGCCCCCCCGGGTACCCAGTACTTC.

The V and J genes are TRBV9 and TRBJ1-5; D is unresolved. The germline V and J ends were trimmed by 4 bases and 7 bases, with 9 bases remaining between them. Germline-derived CDR1 and CDR2 are SGDLS and YYNGEE. The CDR3 contains 12 residues. CDR3 coding DNA: TGTGCCAGCAGCTCCCCTTTGCAGCCCCAGCATTTT. Translation: CASSSPLQPQHF. The whole variable domain, remainder taken from reference TRBV9 and TRBJ1-5, is DSGVTQTPKHLITATGQRVTLRCSPRSGDLSVYWYQQSLDQGLQFLIQYYNGEERAKGNILERFSAQQFPDLHSELNLSSLELGDSALYFCASSSPLQPQHFGDGTRLSIL.

V gene TRBV2 combines with J gene TRBJ2-3, with D perhaps TRBD1 (6 bases). Trimming took off 7 bases at V and 0 bases at J, with 11 bases between the two ends. The germline V gene encodes CDR1 SNHLY and CDR2 FYNNEI. The CDR3 contains 14 residues. This chain's CDR3 is CASNQGHSTDTQYF. As DNA, the CDR3 is TGTGCCAGCAACCAGGGGCATAGCACAGATACGCAGTATTTT.

The V gene is TRBV5-1, the J gene TRBJ1-1; 8 bases align to TRBD1. This CDR3 is 18 amino acids long. Germline CDR1 is SGHRS and CDR2 is YFSETQ. The ends lost 2 bases at V and 5 bases at J; junction bases unmatched: 17. The DNA of the CDR3 is TGCGCCAGCAGCTTCGCCACAGGGGGGGAGAGTGGACGGACTGAAGCTTTCTTT. Its translation is CASSFATGGESGRTEAFF. Full variable domain (outside the CDR3, taken from reference TRBV5-1 and TRBJ1-1): KAGVTQTPRYLIKTRGQQVTLSCSPISGHRSVSWYQQTPGQGLQFLFEYFSETQRNKGNFPGRFSGRQFSNSRSEMNVSTLELGDSALYLCASSFATGGESGRTEAFFGQGTRLTVV.

The genes are TRBV27 and TRBJ2-1; 11 bases match TRBD2. This CDR3 has 14 residues. Losses at the gene ends were 8 bases for V and 7 bases for J; bases not matched to a gene: 7. Germline CDR1 and CDR2: MNHEY and SMNVEV (reference sequence). The CDR3 nucleotides are TGTGCCAGCTCGCCGGGACTAGCGGATAATGAGCAGTTCTTC. It yields the protein CASSPGLADNEQFF.

This clone was counted once. The DNA of the CDR3 is TGCGCCAGCAGCCAAGATCTGGGGACTAGCGGATCAGATACGCAGTATTTT. It specifies CASSQDLGTSGSDTQYF. V gene TRBV4-1 combines with J gene TRBJ2-3, with TRBD2 matching over 11 bases. V lost 0 bases to trimming and J lost 4 bases; unmatched junction nucleotides: 6. Looked up from germline, CDR1 is MGHRA and CDR2 is YSYEKL. This CDR3 spans 17 amino acids.

In this sample, this clone turned up many times. This rearrangement joins TRBV2 to TRBJ2-5; D may be TRBD2 (5 bases). This CDR3 comprises 14 residues. Germline CDR1 and CDR2: SNHLY and FYNNEI. Trimming shortened V by 5 bases and J by 5 bases, and 15 bases separated the two germline ends. Written as DNA, the CDR3 is TGTGCCAGCAGTACGCCACTAGGTTGGGAGACCCAGTACTTC. It codes for CASSTPLGWETQYF.